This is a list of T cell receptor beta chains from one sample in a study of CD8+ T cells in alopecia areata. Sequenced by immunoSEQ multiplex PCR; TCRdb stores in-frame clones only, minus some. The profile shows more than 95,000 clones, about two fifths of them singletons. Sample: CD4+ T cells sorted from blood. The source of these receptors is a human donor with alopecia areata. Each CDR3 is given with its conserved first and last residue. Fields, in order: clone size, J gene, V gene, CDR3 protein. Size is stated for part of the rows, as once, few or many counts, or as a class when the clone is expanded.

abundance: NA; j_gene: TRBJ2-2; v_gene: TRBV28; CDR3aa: CASSLKTGELFF
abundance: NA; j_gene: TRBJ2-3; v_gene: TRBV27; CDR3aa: CASSSIGGGQDTQYF
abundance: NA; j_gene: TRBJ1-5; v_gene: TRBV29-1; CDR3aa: CSVAGGWNQPQHF
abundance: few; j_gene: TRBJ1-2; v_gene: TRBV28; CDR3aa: CASSFWDREFGGYTF
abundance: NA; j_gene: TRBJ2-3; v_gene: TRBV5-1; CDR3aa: CASSSWGLAFSTDTQYF
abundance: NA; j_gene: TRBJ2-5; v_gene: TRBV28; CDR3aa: CASSPTGTSGIETQYF
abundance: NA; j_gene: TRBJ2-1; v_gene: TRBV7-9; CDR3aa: CASRDGTPGYNEQFF
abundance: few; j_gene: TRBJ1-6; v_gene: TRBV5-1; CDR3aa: CASSLDRGASPLHF
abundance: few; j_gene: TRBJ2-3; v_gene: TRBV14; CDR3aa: CASSQDRDFLSTDTQYF
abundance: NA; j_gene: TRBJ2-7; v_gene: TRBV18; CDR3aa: CASSPPGVGEQYF
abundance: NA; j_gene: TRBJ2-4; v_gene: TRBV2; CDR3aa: CASSVEGAKNIQYF
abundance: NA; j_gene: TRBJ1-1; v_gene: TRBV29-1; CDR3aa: CSTGQENTEAFF
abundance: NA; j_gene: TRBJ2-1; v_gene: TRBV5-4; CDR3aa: CASSKTEVSEQFF
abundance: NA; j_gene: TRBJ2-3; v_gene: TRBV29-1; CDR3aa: CSVVIHSTDTQYF
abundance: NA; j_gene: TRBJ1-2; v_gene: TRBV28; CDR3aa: CASSTTGTYGYTF
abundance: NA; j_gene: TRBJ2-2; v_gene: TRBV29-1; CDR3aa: CSGAYTGELFF
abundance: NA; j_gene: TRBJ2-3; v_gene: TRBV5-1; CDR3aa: CASSSGAPDTQYF
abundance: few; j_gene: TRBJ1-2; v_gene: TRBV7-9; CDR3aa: CASSQAPYGYTF
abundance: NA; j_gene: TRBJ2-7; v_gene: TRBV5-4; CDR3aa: CASSLGGTGLHEQYF
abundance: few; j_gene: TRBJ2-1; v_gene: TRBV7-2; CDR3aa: CASSLGQGGYNEQFF
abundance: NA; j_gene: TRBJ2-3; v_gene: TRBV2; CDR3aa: CASIRSGLALDTQYF
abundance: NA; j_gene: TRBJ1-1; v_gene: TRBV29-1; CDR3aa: CSVRGQPGDTEAFF
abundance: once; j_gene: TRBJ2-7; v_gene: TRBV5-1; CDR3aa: CASSLGYYEQYF
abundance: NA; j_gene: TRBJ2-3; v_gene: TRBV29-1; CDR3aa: CSVDTTRDTQYF